This is a list of T cell receptor beta chains from one sample in a study of T cell responses to AZD1222 COVID-19 vaccine. The assay was immunoSEQ multiplex PCR, and TCRdb's table has in-frame clones only and misses some. The sample lists around 69,000 clones, 80% to 85% seen once, with around 7.8% in the top ten. The specimen comprised peripheral blood, sampled on day 0 of AZD1222 vaccination. These receptors originate from an adult in good health. Each CDR3 is given with its conserved first and last residue. The D gene is left open where the match is weak.

d_gene	v_gene	j_gene	CDR3aa	CDR3nt
NA	TRBV7-2	TRBJ2-7	CASSSISGHIYSYEQYF	TGTGCCAGCAGTTCTATTTCGGGGCACATCTACTCCTACGAGCAGTACTTC
NA	TRBV11-3	TRBJ2-7	CASSLGTGEQYF	TGTGCCAGCAGCTTAGGCACAGGGGAGCAGTACTTC
NA	TRBV7-9	TRBJ1-3	CASRLGVSGNTIYF	TGTGCCAGCAGACTAGGGGTATCTGGAAACACCATATATTTT
NA	TRBV11-1	TRBJ2-2	CASGRGTLAGELFF	TGTGCCAGCGGGAGAGGGACCTTAGCCGGGGAGCTGTTTTTT
NA	TRBV4-1	TRBJ1-2	CASSSDGVGVEGYTF	TGCGCCAGCAGCTCAGACGGGGTGGGAGTAGAGGGCTACACCTTC
NA	TRBV7-6	TRBJ1-6	CASSFDGSSYNSPLHF	TGTGCCAGCAGCTTCGACGGGAGCTCCTATAATTCACCCCTCCACTTT
TRBD2	TRBV4-2	TRBJ2-7	CASSEGLAVYEQYF	TGTGCCAGCAGCGAGGGACTAGCGGTCTACGAGCAGTACTTC
TRBD1	TRBV14	TRBJ2-7	CASSQGTGGWYEQYF	TGTGCCAGCAGCCAGGGGACAGGGGGCTGGTACGAGCAGTACTTC
TRBD2	TRBV5-1	TRBJ2-3	CASRGTSYTDTQYF	TGCGCCAGCCGGGGGACTAGCTACACAGATACGCAGTATTTT
NA	TRBV12-3/TRBV12-4	TRBJ2-5	CASTKQGETQYF	TGTGCCAGCACCAAACAGGGTGAGACCCAGTACTTC
TRBD1	TRBV7-2	TRBJ1-3	CASSLVQGAGNTIYF	TGTGCCAGCAGCTTAGTCCAGGGGGCTGGAAACACCATATATTTT